This T cell receptor (beta chain) is from a study of control samples from healthy donors and cancer patients. This clone showed up just once. Libraries were prepared by immunoSEQ multiplex PCR; TCRdb keeps only in-frame clonotypes and omits some of them. The sample includes about 94,000 clones, about nine tenths seen only once; the top ten take more than 3.5%. V lost 7 bases and J lost 6; bases outside the gene matches: 6. CDR3 length equals 13 residues. Germline loops: CDR1 SQVTM, CDR2 ANQGSEA. The chain links TRBV29-1 to TRBJ2-1; 10 bases are a match to TRBD1. The receptor was isolated from a woman between 18 and 29 years old in good health. Material for sequencing was blood. The CDR3 spells CSGDRGLSNEQFF. The CDR3 DNA reads TGCAGCGGGGACAGGGGATTGAGCAATGAGCAGTTCTTC.